Below, 27 T cell receptor beta chains from the same sample are listed, as sequenced in a study of blood T cells in healthy people across ages. Through a sample-barcoded 5' primer and a J-beta primer mix, a second PCR was run for 7 to 11 cycles. In TCRdb, the 5' RACE reads were re-called with MiXCR into one record per CDR3 protein. The data show over 1,200,000 distinct CDR3 sequences, with roughly 59% seen just once and 6.5% to 8.5% held by the top ten. Sequencing used blood. The receptors were sampled from a man younger than 35 in good health.

The chain joins TRBV15 to TRBJ2-5; TRBD2 matches at 11 bases. Germline V gene sequence: CDR1 LNHNV, CDR2 YYDKDF (reference sequence). J gave up 5 bases and V 2 bases, and 7 bases lay outside the gene matches. The CDR3 length is 16 residues. The CDR3 loop is CATSRFSGGAVETQYF. DNA of the CDR3: TGTGCCACCAGCAGATTTAGCGGGGGGGCCGTGGAGACCCAGTACTTC.

The gene calls are TRBV4-1 and TRBJ2-5; tentative D call: TRBD2 (5 bases). The CDR3 runs 15 residues. Deletions cut 3 bases from V and 4 bases from J, with 15 bases between. CDR1 is MGHRA and CDR2 is YSYEKL in the germline V gene. The CDR3 here is CASSQEPTIRETQYF. CDR3 bases: TGCGCCAGCAGCCAGGAGCCGACTATAAGAGAGACCCAGTACTTC.

This clonotype was seen repeatedly, ten times or more. The junction does not match germline at one end; this may be a read error. The genes are TRBV6-1 and TRBJ2-7; perhaps TRBD2 as D (6 bases). Germline lookup yields CDR1 MNHNS and CDR2 SASEGT. CDR3 length: 13 amino acids. CDR3 residues: CASSEGGPYEQYF. The CDR3 DNA sequence: TGCGCCAGCAGTGAGGGAGGTCCCTACGAGCAGTACTTC.

This clonotype was recorded a few times. The chain joins TRBV7-6 to TRBJ2-7; the match to TRBD1 covers 10 bases. The germline V gene encodes CDR1 SGHVS and CDR2 FNYEAQ. Trimming at V came to 2 bases and at J to 4 bases, leaving 8 bases not matched to a gene. This CDR3 comprises 16 residues. Written as DNA, the CDR3 is TGTGCCAGCAGCTTAACCGTGGGACAGGGGAATTACGAGCAGTACTTC. Encoded protein: CASSLTVGQGNYEQYF.

The rearrangement uses TRBV4-3 and TRBJ1-5; TRBD1 matches at 9 bases. This CDR3 is 14 amino acids long. The germline CDR1 and CDR2 sequences are LGHNA and YSLEER. V lost 3 bases to trimming and J lost 6 bases; unmatched junction nucleotides: 3. The CDR3 region has the DNA TGCGCCAGCAGCCAGGACAGGGGTATTCAGCCCCAGCATTTT. Translated: CASSQDRGIQPQHF.

V usage is TRBV6-1 and J usage is TRBJ2-6; D is uncertain. Germline CDR1 reads MNHNS; CDR2 reads SASEGT. V lost 9 bases to trimming and J lost 0 bases, with 6 bases between them. There are 13 residues in the CDR3. CDR3 bases: TGTGCCAGTGACACCTCTGGGGCCAACGTCCTGACTTTC. The encoded protein is CASDTSGANVLTF.

The chain employs TRBV5-1 and TRBJ2-7; maybe TRBD2 (6 bases). The length of the CDR3 is 15 residues. V was shortened by 0 bases and J by 0 bases, with 10 bases between the two germline ends. Germline CDR1 SGHRS, CDR2 YFSETQ. CDR3 loop: CASSLEAGNSYEQYF. Written as DNA, the CDR3 is TGCGCCAGCAGCTTGGAGGCGGGAAACTCCTACGAGCAGTACTTC.

The chain carries TRBV2 and TRBJ2-7; D may match TRBD1 or TRBD2 (6 bases each). CDR1 and CDR2 (germline): SNHLY, FYNNEI. CDR3 length equals 17 residues. With 9 bases removed from V and 2 bases from J, the gap between germline ends came to 26 bases. The CDR3 reads CASKTGSGRRGPYEQYF. The CDR3 DNA reads TGTGCCAGTAAGACAGGTAGTGGGAGGAGAGGACCCTACGAGCAGTACTTC.

This chain connects TRBV21-1 to TRBJ2-6; TRBD2 is the table's D call, not checked against the DNA. TRBV21-1 is listed as a pseudogene. The CDR3 loop spans 20 amino acids. CDR3 protein: CASSKLVRVHSTSGANVLTF. CDR3 DNA sequence: TGTGCCAGCAGCAAGCTGGTGCGGGTCCACTCGACCTCTGGGGCCAACGTCCTGACTTTC.

The chain recombines TRBV2 with TRBJ1-5; no clear D gene. The CDR3 consists of 12 residues. CDR1 is SNHLY and CDR2 is FYNNEI in the germline V gene. V shed 7 bases and J shed 8 bases, with 12 bases lying between them. DNA for the CDR3: TGTGCCAGCATTGTATCCGAGGAGCCCCAGCATTTT. The encoded protein is CASIVSEEPQHF.

This clonotype was recorded only once. The chain couples TRBV5-1 to TRBJ2-7; TRBD1 agrees at 7 bases. Germline V gene sequence: CDR1 SGHRS, CDR2 YFSETQ. The length of the CDR3 is 15 residues. V trimming: 2 bases; J trimming: 3 bases; junction bases outside the gene matches: 8. The CDR3 DNA reads as TGCGCCAGCAGCTTCACCGGGACAGCCGTCTACGAGCAGTACTTC. It is translated as CASSFTGTAVYEQYF. The whole variable domain, filled in from reference TRBV5-1 and TRBJ2-7, reads KAGVTQTPRYLIKTRGQQVTLSCSPISGHRSVSWYQQTPGQGLQFLFEYFSETQRNKGNFPGRFSGRQFSNSRSEMNVSTLELGDSALYLCASSFTGTAVYEQYFGPGTRLTVT.

The chain links TRBV3-1 to TRBJ2-7, with TRBD2 matching over 9 bases. Trimming took 0 bases from V and 7 from J; bases not matched to a gene: 13. CDR3 length: 17 residues. Per germline, CDR1 LGHDT and CDR2 YNNKEL (reference sequence). The CDR3 coding sequence is TGTGCCAGCAGCCAAGATCTGGCGGGAGGGCCGGTCTATGAGCAGTACTTC. Encoded protein: CASSQDLAGGPVYEQYF.

The table lists this clonotype with a count of one. The chain has TRBV30 and TRBJ2-4; perhaps TRBD2 as D (6 bases). Near its end, the DNA agrees better with TRBJ2-7, so the J call may be wrong. The germline CDR1 and CDR2 sequences are GTSNPN and SVGIG (reference sequence). The CDR3 is 15 amino acids. CDR3 DNA: TGTGCCTGGACCTACCGCCAGGGAGGCCGATGCGAGCAGTACTTC. Amino acid sequence: CAWTYRQGGRCEQYF.

This CDR3 reads CSGQASSYEQYF. DNA for the CDR3: TGCAGCGGACAGGCGAGCTCCTACGAGCAGTACTTC. The V call is TRBV29-1, the J call TRBJ2-7; weak D call: TRBD1 (6 bases). Germline V gives CDR1 SQVTM, CDR2 ANQGSEA. The CDR3 totals 12 residues. V was cut by 7 bases and J by 0 bases, with 10 bases left in between.

This chain joins TRBV9 and TRBJ2-1; D may be TRBD2 (6 bases). The J call is in doubt because the DNA end fits TRBJ2-7 better. The CDR3 spans 16 residues. Germline CDR1 reads SGDLS; CDR2 reads YYNGEE. This CDR3 reads CASSGQGRSSYNEQYF. Here the CDR3 DNA reads TGTGCCAGCAGCGGCCAAGGGAGGAGCTCCTACAATGAGCAGTACTTC.

The V call is TRBV7-9, the J call TRBJ2-5; D ambiguous. The end of the DNA is better explained by TRBJ2-7, so the J call may be wrong. The CDR3 extends over 13 amino acids. In germline, CDR1 is SEHNR, CDR2 FQNEAQ (reference sequence). CDR3 nucleotide sequence: TGTGCCAGCAGCCCCAGCATAGCCTACGAGCAGTACTTC. Amino acid sequence: CASSPSIAYEQYF.

V usage is TRBV3-1 and J usage is TRBJ2-1, with 10 positions matching TRBD2. V dropped 0 bases and J dropped 4; count of bases not matched to a gene: 3. Per the germline V gene, CDR1 is LGHDT and CDR2 is YNNKEL (reference sequence). This CDR3 spans 16 amino acids. Here the CDR3 reads CASSQELAGYYNEQFF. In nucleotides, the CDR3 is TGTGCCAGCAGCCAAGAACTAGCGGGGTATTACAATGAGCAGTTCTTC.

The chain joins TRBV6-2 or TRBV6-3 to TRBJ2-3; the D gene is possibly TRBD1 (5 bases). The J call may not be correct, given that the DNA end is closer to TRBJ1-5. This CDR3 has 14 amino acids. Germline assignment: CDR1 MNHEY and CDR2 SVGEGT. Written as DNA, the CDR3 is TGTGCCAGCAGTAAGGGACTGCCGAAACAGCCCCAGCATTTT. Translated, it gives CASSKGLPKQPQHF.

The sample holds a few counts of this clonotype. The genes are TRBV29-1 and TRBJ2-4, with TRBD2 identical over 7 bases. Germline V gene sequence: CDR1 SQVTM, CDR2 ANQGSEA. V shed 6 bases and J 8 bases; nucleotides not matched to a gene: 7. This CDR3 comprises 12 residues. For the CDR3, the DNA is TGCAGCGTGGGTGGGGGAGGGGACATTCAGTACTTC. As protein: CSVGGGGDIQYF. The full variable domain, with the rest looked up from reference TRBV29-1 and TRBJ2-4, is SAVISQKPSRDICQRGTSLTIQCQVDSQVTMMFWYRQQPGQSLTLIATANQGSEATYESGFVIDKFPISRPNLTFSTLTVSNMSPEDSSIYLCSVGGGGDIQYFGAGTRLSVL.

This clonotype occurred once. V usage is TRBV29-1 and J usage is TRBJ2-3, with D unclear. This CDR3 has 13 amino acids. Germline V lookup: CDR1 SQVTM, CDR2 ANQGSEA. Trimming shortened V by 4 bases and J by 4 bases, and 12 bases separated the two germline ends. For the CDR3, the DNA is TGCAGCGTTGTTACGCGTCGTCCAGATACGCAGTATTTT. Translated: CSVVTRRPDTQYF.

V gene TRBV4-1 combines with J gene TRBJ2-5; 7 nucleotides match TRBD1. The J call could be wrong; TRBJ2-7 is a better fit for the DNA end. Germline V lookup: CDR1 MGHRA, CDR2 YSYEKL. The CDR3 is 16 amino acids. CDR3 sequence reads: CASSLRSPGQTYEQYF. CDR3 nucleotides: TGCGCCAGCAGCCTCAGATCCCCGGGACAGACATACGAGCAGTACTTC.

V is TRBV20-1 and J is TRBJ2-1; D unclear. The CDR3 totals 11 residues. In germline, CDR1 is DFQATT, CDR2 SNEGSKA (reference sequence). With 3 bases removed from V and 8 bases from J, the gap between germline ends came to 8 bases. The CDR3 is CSASALDEQFF. The CDR3 nucleotides are TGCAGTGCTAGCGCTTTAGATGAGCAGTTCTTC.

The chain employs TRBV6-5 and TRBJ2-7; 9 nucleotides agree with TRBD1. Germline V gene sequence: CDR1 MNHEY, CDR2 SVGAGI. V gave up 2 bases and J gave up 3 bases; unmatched junction bases: 2. There are 14 residues in the CDR3. The CDR3, as DNA: TGTGCCAGCAGTTACGGACAGGGGAACTACGAGCAGTACTTC. Amino acids: CASSYGQGNYEQYF.

This clonotype was seen more than once but under ten times. V is TRBV10-3 and J is TRBJ2-3, with TRBD2 identical over 7 bases. The CDR3 sequence is 18 residues long. Trimming took 7 bases from V and 2 from J; bases not matched to a gene: 18. The germline gives CDR1 ENHRY, CDR2 SYGVKD. The CDR3 sequence is CAIMPGSPGGSFTDTQYF. The CDR3 bases are TGTGCCATCATGCCCGGATCCCCAGGCGGGAGCTTCACAGATACGCAGTATTTT.

The V and J genes are TRBV11-2 and TRBJ2-3, with TRBD2 identical over 9 bases. The germline V gene encodes CDR1 SGHAT and CDR2 FQNNGV. The CDR3 spans 17 residues. V lost 1 base and J lost 1; bases outside the gene matches: 6. The chain's CDR3 is CASSLGGSGSRTDTQYF. CDR3 bases: TGTGCCAGCAGCTTAGGGGGTAGCGGGAGTCGCACAGATACGCAGTATTTT. Full variable domain (outside the CDR3, taken from reference TRBV11-2 and TRBJ2-3): EAGVAQSPRYKIIEKRQSVAFWCNPISGHATLYWYQQILGQGPKLLIQFQNNGVVDDSQLPKDRFSAERLKGVDSTLKIQPAKLEDSAVYLCASSLGGSGSRTDTQYFGPGTRLTVL.

This chain links TRBV10-3 with TRBJ1-6; TRBD1 is a possible D gene (6 bases). Per the germline V gene, CDR1 is ENHRY and CDR2 is SYGVKD. The CDR3 length is 16 residues. Deletions cut 6 bases from V and 5 bases from J, with 17 bases between. Here the CDR3 reads CAIRDSIARDNSPLHF. The CDR3 bases are TGTGCCATCAGGGACAGCATCGCCCGGGATAATTCACCCCTCCACTTT.

The chain recombines TRBV7-2 with TRBJ2-1, with 7 nucleotides matching TRBD1. J lost 6 bases, V lost 0 bases, and 5 bases had no gene match. Germline lookup yields CDR1 SGHTA and CDR2 FQGNSA. The CDR3 runs to 15 residues. The CDR3, as DNA: TGTGCCAGCAGCTTAGCCGGGACAGACGTCAATGAGCAGTTCTTC. This gives the protein CASSLAGTDVNEQFF.